This T cell receptor beta chain was recovered during a study of T cell responses to AZD1222 COVID-19 vaccine. Overall study: Whether given at about 4 or about 12 weeks, second doses were pooled.

This clone was detected only once. The antigen is not known. Findings and limits, study-wide: Among the donors, most were white British and more were female, and clonal diversity was possibly underestimated. Only five to seven individuals given AZD1222 were seropositive at baseline. Reportedly, nearly half the spike-specific TCRs target unmutated variant regions.

The protocol was immunoSEQ multiplex PCR, while the TCRdb copy is restricted to in-frame clones and leaves out a portion. This sample yields approximately 130,000 clones, of which under 95% are seen a single time; under 4% belongs to the top ten. V lost 0 bases, J lost 11 bases, and 17 bases lay in between. Germline V lookup: CDR1 MNHNS, CDR2 SASEGT. This CDR3 spans 14 amino acids. The J gene is TRBJ2-7, the V gene TRBV6-1, with no clear D. The specimen comprised peripheral blood, sampled on day 0 of AZD1222 vaccination. The receptor was isolated from an adult in good health. The CDR3 here is CASSEAGRTISEYF. The CDR3 coding sequence is TGTGCCAGCAGTGAAGCGGGTCGTACCATTTCGGAGTACTTC.